Each of the 21 T cell receptor beta chains below was sequenced from the same sample in a study of control samples from healthy donors and cancer patients. Profiled with immunoSEQ multiplex PCR; TCRdb holds only in-frame clones, not every one. The repertoire consists of approximately 160,000 clones, with more than 85% occurring once and the leading ten covering roughly 0.64%. The sequenced sample was blood. These receptors all stem from a woman aged 25 to 39 in good health.

On this clone: Other DNA sequences from this sample encode an identical CDR3 as well. The chain couples TRBV27 to TRBJ2-3, with 12 bases identical to TRBD2. Germline trimming cut 1 base from V and 4 bases from J; bases unmatched to any gene: 3. This CDR3 has 16 amino acids. Germline CDR1 reads MNHEY; CDR2 reads SMNVEV (reference sequence). Here the CDR3 DNA reads TGTGCCAGCAGTTTATTACTAGCGGGAGGACCAGATACGCAGTATTTT. Amino acids: CASSLLLAGGPDTQYF.

The genes are TRBV7-9 and TRBJ2-7, with D possibly TRBD1 on 6 matching bases. V lost 3 bases to trimming and J lost 3 bases, with 9 bases between them. Germline V gene data show CDR1 as SEHNR and CDR2 as FQNEAQ (reference sequence). This CDR3 has 13 amino acids. In DNA form, the CDR3 reads TGTGCCAGCAGCTTTACAGGGAACTACGAGCAGTACTTC. As protein: CASSFTGNYEQYF.

The chain has TRBV3-1 (or the pseudogene TRBV3-2) and TRBJ2-1; no reliable D call. CDR1 LGHDT and CDR2 YNNKEL come from the germline V gene (reference sequence). The V end was cut by 0 bases, the J end by 2 bases, with 5 bases between. CDR3 size: 14 residues. DNA for the CDR3: TGTGCCAGCAGCCAAGAGGGAACCTACAATGAGCAGTTCTTC. Its protein product is CASSQEGTYNEQFF.

V usage is TRBV5-1 and J usage is TRBJ2-3; 9 bases align to TRBD1. This CDR3 has 16 residues. Germline V CDR1 and CDR2: SGHRS, YFSETQ. J lost 3 bases, V lost 0 bases, and 5 bases had no gene match. The CDR3 loop reads CASSLGTGGATDTQYF. The CDR3 bases are TGCGCCAGCAGCTTGGGTACAGGGGGCGCGACAGATACGCAGTATTTT.

V gene TRBV4-3 combines with J gene TRBJ2-7, with D perhaps matching TRBD2 (5 bases). With 0 bases removed from V and 0 bases from J, the gap between germline ends came to 12 bases. The germline gives CDR1 LGHNA, CDR2 YSLEER. CDR3 size: 16 residues. CDR3 sequence reads: CASSQERAGSSYEQYF. The CDR3 coding sequence is TGCGCCAGCAGCCAAGAAAGGGCGGGCAGCTCCTACGAGCAGTACTTC.

This clone was counted a single time. This sequence joins TRBV7-2 and TRBJ1-2, with D unresolved. Germline V gene lookup returns CDR1 SGHTA and CDR2 FQGNSA. V dropped 5 bases and J dropped 6 bases, with 16 bases sitting between them. The CDR3 loop spans 14 amino acids. The CDR3 protein is CASSPPFGVDGYTF. The CDR3 coding sequence is TGTGCCAGCAGCCCACCTTTTGGGGTGGATGGCTACACCTTC.

The rearrangement uses TRBV7-9 and TRBJ2-5, with 9 bases lining up with TRBD1. The trim removed 1 base at V and 4 bases at J, leaving 10 bases unmatched. The germline CDR1 and CDR2 sequences are SEHNR and FQNEAQ (reference sequence). The CDR3 runs 17 residues. CDR3: CASSLGILQGARETQYF. CDR3 in DNA: TGTGCCAGCAGCTTAGGAATACTACAGGGGGCGAGAGAGACCCAGTACTTC.

The V call is TRBV7-8, the J call TRBJ1-1; possible D gene TRBD1, 6 bases. Germline V gives CDR1 SGHVS, CDR2 FQNEAQ. The CDR3 is 14 amino acids. Trimming removed 5 bases at V and 3 bases at J, with 13 bases between. The CDR3, as DNA: TGTGCCAGCAGCATTACAGGGTACGACACTGAAGCTTTCTTT. Translated, it gives CASSITGYDTEAFF.

The V and J genes are TRBV25-1 and TRBJ2-1; a weak D match, TRBD1 (6 bases). Trimming took 3 bases from V and 7 from J, leaving 19 bases between them. This CDR3 is built from 16 residues. Germline-derived CDR1 and CDR2 are MGHDK and SYGVNS. The CDR3 DNA follows: TGTGCCAGCAGTGAGTGGTCAGGGGATGCTAAGAATGAGCAGTTCTTC. It is translated as CASSEWSGDAKNEQFF.

The V call is TRBV4-2, the J call TRBJ2-7; TRBD1 agrees at 12 bases. CDR1 is LGHNA, CDR2 YNFKEQ, per germline. V gave up 2 bases and J gave up 5 bases; unmatched junction bases: 4. CDR3 length: 15 residues. The CDR3 loop reads CASSQPGQGADEQYF. The CDR3 nucleotides read TGTGCCAGCAGCCAACCGGGACAGGGGGCGGACGAGCAGTACTTC.

The chain recombines TRBV27 with TRBJ1-2; D not certain. This CDR3 contains 13 residues. CDR1 MNHEY and CDR2 SMNVEV come from the germline V gene (reference sequence). The V end was cut by 6 bases, the J end by 6 bases, with 14 bases between. The CDR3 DNA reads as TGTGCCAGCAGCCCCCTAACACATAATGGCTACACCTTC. Amino acid sequence: CASSPLTHNGYTF.

The chain combines TRBV28 with TRBJ2-1, with D possibly being TRBD1 or TRBD2 (5 bases each). Germline CDR1 is MDHEN and CDR2 is SYDVKM. The length of the CDR3 is 13 residues. V shed 6 bases and J shed 5 bases, with 11 bases lying between them. CDR3 in amino acids: CASSPGTNNEQFF. The CDR3 nucleotides read TGTGCCAGCAGCCCTGGGACCAACAATGAGCAGTTCTTC.

This sequence joins TRBV9 and TRBJ1-1; 7 bases map to TRBD1. CDR3 size: 14 residues. Germline V gene sequence: CDR1 SGDLS, CDR2 YYNGEE. V trimming: 7 bases; J trimming: 0 bases; junction bases outside the gene matches: 6. The CDR3 DNA reads TGTGCCAGCCGCAGGGACAGTATGAACACTGAAGCTTTCTTT. It yields the protein CASRRDSMNTEAFF. The full variable domain, in which reference TRBV9 and TRBJ1-1 provide the parts outside the CDR3, is DSGVTQTPKHLITATGQRVTLRCSPRSGDLSVYWYQQSLDQGLQFLIQYYNGEERAKGNILERFSAQQFPDLHSELNLSSLELGDSALYFCASRRDSMNTEAFFGQGTRLTVV.

The J gene is TRBJ1-1, the V gene TRBV29-1, with D uncertain. The V end was cut by 3 bases, the J end by 4 bases, with 6 bases between. The CDR3 is made up of 11 amino acids. Germline V gene sequence: CDR1 SQVTM, CDR2 ANQGSEA. The CDR3 DNA is TGCAGCGTTGAGGGCGGCACTGAAGCTTTCTTT. It codes for CSVEGGTEAFF. Full variable domain (outside the CDR3, taken from reference TRBV29-1 and TRBJ1-1): SAVISQKPSRDICQRGTSLTIQCQVDSQVTMMFWYRQQPGQSLTLIATANQGSEATYESGFVIDKFPISRPNLTFSTLTVSNMSPEDSSIYLCSVEGGTEAFFGQGTRLTVV.

This clone was detected a few times. This CDR3 is CASSLFGTGYLNTEAFF. Here the CDR3 DNA reads TGTGCCAGCAGTTTATTCGGGACAGGGTACCTGAACACTGAAGCTTTCTTT. The chain couples TRBV28 to TRBJ1-1; 9 bases fit TRBD1. V lost 1 base to trimming and J lost 0 bases; unmatched junction nucleotides: 6. Germline V lookup: CDR1 MDHEN, CDR2 SYDVKM. CDR3 length: 17 residues.

This chain links TRBV27 with TRBJ1-1; D gene unclear. Germline CDR1 MNHEY, CDR2 SMNVEV (reference sequence). Trimming took 0 bases from V and 0 from J, leaving 11 bases between them. The CDR3 has 16 residues. DNA for the CDR3: TGTGCCAGCAGTTTATCTTTTCGGGCCATGAACACTGAAGCTTTCTTT. It yields the protein CASSLSFRAMNTEAFF.

This rearrangement joins TRBV7-9 to TRBJ2-3, with 8 bases that match TRBD1. In germline, CDR1 is SEHNR, CDR2 FQNEAQ (reference sequence). The CDR3 covers 15 residues. The V segment lost 3 bases and the J segment 2 bases; nucleotides outside the gene matches: 4. This CDR3 is CASSFGQGNTDTQYF. DNA for the CDR3: TGTGCCAGCAGCTTTGGACAGGGAAACACAGATACGCAGTATTTT.

The V and J genes are TRBV7-2 and TRBJ1-1; D is unresolved. The CDR3 is made up of 14 amino acids. Germline V CDR1 and CDR2: SGHTA, FQGNSA. Trimming stripped 2 bases from V and 4 bases from J, with 11 bases between. The CDR3 sequence is CASSLSWVGTEAFF. The CDR3 nucleotides are TGTGCCAGCAGCTTAAGTTGGGTGGGCACTGAAGCTTTCTTT.

The V gene is TRBV12-3 or TRBV12-4, the J gene TRBJ1-1; D not certain. Trimming removed 5 bases at V and 7 bases at J, with 8 bases between. This CDR3 is built from 11 residues. The CDR3 loop reads CASSAEFEAFF. The CDR3 DNA reads as TGTGCCAGCAGTGCAGAGTTTGAAGCTTTCTTT.

The gene calls are TRBV19 and TRBJ1-5; D uncertain. This CDR3 spans 16 amino acids. V lost 2 bases and J lost 0, with 11 bases in between. Germline V gene sequence: CDR1 LNHDA, CDR2 SQIVND (reference sequence). CDR3 sequence (DNA): TGTGCCAGTAGTATATCCCCGAGGTATAGCAATCAGCCCCAGCATTTT. Translated, it gives CASSISPRYSNQPQHF.

J is TRBJ1-2 and V is TRBV6-1; TRBD1 matches at 7 bases. In germline, CDR1 is MNHNS, CDR2 SASEGT. The length of the CDR3 is 17 residues. V lost 2 bases and J lost 5; bases outside the gene matches: 14. In nucleotides, the CDR3 is TGTGCCAGCAGTGAAACCCTCCCGACAGGGCGGTGGTATGGCTACACCTTC. Its translation: CASSETLPTGRWYGYTF.